Included here is one T cell receptor (beta chain) sequence, with context. The sort gate was single viable CD3+CD4+CD8-CD45RO+ cells for memory CD4+ T cells. Trimming at V came to 1 base and at J to 14 bases, leaving 3 bases not matched to a gene. Germline V gene sequence: CDR1 SGHTA, CDR2 FQGNSA. The CDR3 length is 12 residues. The table came from immunoSEQ multiplex PCR; TCRdb's copy has only in-frame clones and leaves some out. The table shows tens of thousands of clones, with around 74% occurring only once. This record belongs to a study of memory CD4+ T cells and cytomegalovirus serostatus. Sequencing input: memory CD4+ T cells from blood. This chain joins TRBV7-2 and TRBJ2-1; 9 positions match TRBD1. This TCR was sampled from an adult in good health and CMV-seropositive. The DNA of the CDR3 is TGTGCCAGCAGCTTAGACCGGGACAGGGAGTTCTTC. This codes for CASSLDRDREFF.